These T cell receptor beta chains were read from a single sample in a study of blood T cell repertoires in COVID-19. Data came from immunoSEQ multiplex PCR; TCRdb stores just in-frame clones and leaves some out. The sample holds around 300,000 clones, more than 80% seen once. The sequencing input was PBMCs or T cells enriched from blood (not recorded which). The origin of the receptors is a woman in her 30s who had recovered from COVID-19. Both conserved end residues are part of each CDR3. D genes are given only for firm matches.

j_gene: TRBJ2-1
v_gene: TRBV28
d_gene: NA
CDR3aa: CASSLVLSYNEQFF

j_gene: TRBJ2-7
v_gene: TRBV3-1/TRBV3-2
d_gene: TRBD1
CDR3aa: CASSQAPRGPREQYF

j_gene: TRBJ2-1
v_gene: TRBV4-3
d_gene: TRBD2
CDR3aa: CASSQDGRGNNEQFF

j_gene: TRBJ2-5
v_gene: TRBV28
d_gene: NA
CDR3aa: CASRSRLTQYF

j_gene: TRBJ2-5
v_gene: TRBV21-1
d_gene: NA
CDR3aa: CASSQNAGGETQYF

j_gene: TRBJ2-1
v_gene: TRBV5-4
d_gene: NA
CDR3aa: CASSSRLEDYNEQFF

j_gene: TRBJ2-1
v_gene: TRBV28
d_gene: TRBD2
CDR3aa: CASSRPGEGLNEQFF

j_gene: TRBJ2-1
v_gene: TRBV20-1
d_gene: NA
CDR3aa: CSARALNEQFF

j_gene: TRBJ1-1
v_gene: TRBV15
d_gene: TRBD1
CDR3aa: CATSRGGVGTGRTEAFF

j_gene: TRBJ2-7
v_gene: TRBV3-1/TRBV3-2
d_gene: TRBD1
CDR3aa: CASSRGQGGQYF

j_gene: TRBJ2-7
v_gene: TRBV24-1
d_gene: TRBD2
CDR3aa: CATSDRTSGNEQYF